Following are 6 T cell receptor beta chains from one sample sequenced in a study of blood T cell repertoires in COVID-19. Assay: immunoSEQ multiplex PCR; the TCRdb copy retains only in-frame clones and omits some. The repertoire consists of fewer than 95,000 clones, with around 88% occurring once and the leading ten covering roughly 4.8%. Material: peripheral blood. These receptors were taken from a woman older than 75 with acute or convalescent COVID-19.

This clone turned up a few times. This chain's CDR3 is CASSPGGGGYEQYF. DNA of the CDR3: TGTGCCAGCAGCCCGGGAGGGGGTGGGTACGAGCAGTACTTC. The rearrangement uses TRBV9 and TRBJ2-7; TRBD2 matches at 8 bases. The CDR3 extends over 14 amino acids. Trimming removed 4 bases from V and 4 bases from J; junction bases left unmatched: 7. Per the germline V gene, CDR1 is SGDLS and CDR2 is YYNGEE.

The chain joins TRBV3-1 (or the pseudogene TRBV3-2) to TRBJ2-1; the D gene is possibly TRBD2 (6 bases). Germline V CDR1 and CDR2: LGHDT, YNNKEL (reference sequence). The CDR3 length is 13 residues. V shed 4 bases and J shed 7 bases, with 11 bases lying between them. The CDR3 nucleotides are TGTGCCAGCAGCCGCAATGGGGGGAATGAGCAGTTCTTC. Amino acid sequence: CASSRNGGNEQFF.

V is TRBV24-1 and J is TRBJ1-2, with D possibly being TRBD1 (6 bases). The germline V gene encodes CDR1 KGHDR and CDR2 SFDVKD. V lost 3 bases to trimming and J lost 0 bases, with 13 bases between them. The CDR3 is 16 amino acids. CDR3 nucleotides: TGTGCCACCAGTGATCAAACAGGGTTAGCTAACTATGGCTACACCTTC. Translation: CATSDQTGLANYGYTF.

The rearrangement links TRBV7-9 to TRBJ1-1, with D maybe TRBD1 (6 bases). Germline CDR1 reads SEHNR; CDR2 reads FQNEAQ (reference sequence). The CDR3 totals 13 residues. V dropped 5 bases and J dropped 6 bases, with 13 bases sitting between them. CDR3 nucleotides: TGTGCCAGCAGCCCCCGCCAGGGGTCTGAAGCTTTCTTT. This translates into CASSPRQGSEAFF.

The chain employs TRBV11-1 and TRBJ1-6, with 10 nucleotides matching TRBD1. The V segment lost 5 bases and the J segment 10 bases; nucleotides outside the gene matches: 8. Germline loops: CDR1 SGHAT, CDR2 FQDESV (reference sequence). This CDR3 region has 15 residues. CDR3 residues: CASSTRDRGGSPLHF. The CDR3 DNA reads TGTGCCAGCAGCACCCGGGACAGGGGCGGATCACCCCTCCACTTT.

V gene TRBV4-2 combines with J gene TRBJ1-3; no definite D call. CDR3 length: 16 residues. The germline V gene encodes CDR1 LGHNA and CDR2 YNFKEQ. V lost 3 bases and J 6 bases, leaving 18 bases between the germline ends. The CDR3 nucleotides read TGTGCCAGCAGCCAGGCAGGACGTGGAGGCGAAAACACCATATATTTT. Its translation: CASSQAGRGGENTIYF.